One and the same sample provided the 21 T cell receptor beta chains below, sequenced in a study of PD-L1 blockade in urothelial cancer. Only in-frame clones appear in the TCRdb table, and some are missing; sequencing was by immunoSEQ multiplex PCR. The sample has 25,000 to 30,000 clones, around 86% seen once; the top ten hold 1.8%. This specimen was PBMCs, taken around atezolizumab (anti-PD-L1) treatment. The source is a man aged 45-65 years with urothelial cancer.

The chain recombines TRBV11-2 with TRBJ2-3; 7 nucleotides match TRBD1. The CDR3 runs to 15 residues. Germline V lookup: CDR1 SGHAT, CDR2 FQNNGV. V lost 2 bases and J lost 2; bases outside the gene matches: 4. CDR3 sequence (DNA): TGTGCCAGCAGCTTAAAGGGGGCCTACACAGATACGCAGTATTTT. Its protein is CASSLKGAYTDTQYF. Combining the CDR3 with reference TRBV11-2 and TRBJ2-3 gives the whole variable domain EAGVAQSPRYKIIEKRQSVAFWCNPISGHATLYWYQQILGQGPKLLIQFQNNGVVDDSQLPKDRFSAERLKGVDSTLKIQPAKLEDSAVYLCASSLKGAYTDTQYFGPGTRLTVL.

V usage is TRBV7-8 and J usage is TRBJ2-5, with TRBD1 identical over 7 bases. Germline lookup yields CDR1 SGHVS and CDR2 FQNEAQ. The CDR3 consists of 16 residues. V shed 5 bases and J 2 bases; nucleotides not matched to a gene: 11. The CDR3 protein is CASSTTGYSGQETQYF. In nucleotides, the CDR3 is TGTGCCAGCAGCACGACAGGGTACAGTGGGCAAGAGACCCAGTACTTC.

The chain employs TRBV13 and TRBJ1-4; 7 positions agree with TRBD1. The CDR3 is 15 residues long. The V and J ends lost 4 bases and 10 bases, in that order; junction bases with no gene match: 12. Per germline, CDR1 PRHDT and CDR2 FYEKMQ (reference sequence). The CDR3 region has the DNA TGTGCCAGCAGCTCGAACCTTGACAGGGAAGGAAAACTGTTTTTT. This gives the protein CASSSNLDREGKLFF.

The rearrangement uses TRBV27 and TRBJ2-1; a possible D gene is TRBD1 (7 bases). CDR1 is MNHEY and CDR2 is SMNVEV in the germline V gene (reference sequence). Trimming shortened V by 0 bases and J by 4 bases, and 13 bases separated the two germline ends. The CDR3 consists of 16 residues. CDR3 amino acids: CASSLSAGGFYNEQFF. CDR3 DNA: TGTGCCAGCAGTTTATCGGCAGGGGGGTTTTACAATGAGCAGTTCTTC.

There are a few counts of this clone. V usage is TRBV10-2 and J usage is TRBJ2-7; 7 nucleotides line up with TRBD1. Germline CDR1 WSHSY, CDR2 SAAADI. This CDR3 has 13 amino acids. Trimming at V came to 7 bases and at J to 6 bases, leaving 9 bases not matched to a gene. This chain's CDR3 is CASTDRQGGEQYF. The CDR3 DNA sequence: TGCGCCAGCACCGACCGACAGGGCGGCGAGCAGTACTTC.

The chain joins TRBV7-9 to TRBJ2-2; 11 positions match TRBD2. Unmatched junction bases numbered 6, after V lost 5 bases and J lost 4 bases. This CDR3 contains 16 residues. Germline loops: CDR1 SEHNR, CDR2 FQNEAQ (reference sequence). Here the CDR3 reads CASSLSGRAATGELFF. CDR3 bases: TGTGCCAGCAGCCTTAGCGGGAGGGCCGCCACCGGGGAGCTGTTTTTT.

V is TRBV30 and J is TRBJ2-5; 7 nucleotides line up with TRBD1. CDR1 and CDR2 from the germline V gene are GTSNPN and SVGIG (reference sequence). This CDR3 contains 14 residues. After removal of 2 bases from V and 2 bases from J, the junction contained 5 bases not matched to a gene. This chain's CDR3 is CAWSRDSPQETQYF. CDR3 in DNA: TGTGCCTGGAGTCGGGACAGCCCGCAAGAGACCCAGTACTTC.

The V call is TRBV7-9, the J call TRBJ2-3, with a possible D match to TRBD2 (6 bases). V lost 0 bases and J lost 4, with 8 bases in between. Germline V lookup: CDR1 SEHNR, CDR2 FQNEAQ (reference sequence). The CDR3 length is 14 residues. In DNA form, the CDR3 reads TGTGCCAGCAGCTTAGCGCGGGGCGCAGATACGCAGTATTTT. Protein: CASSLARGADTQYF.

This chain connects TRBV10-3 to TRBJ1-2; TRBD1 aligns across 7 bases. CDR1 and CDR2 from the germline V gene are ENHRY and SYGVKD. V shed 4 bases, J shed 7 bases, and the junction held 9 bases outside the gene matches. CDR3 size: 14 residues. The CDR3 DNA sequence: TGTGCCATCAGTGGGACAGGCAAGCCCTTTGGCTACACCTTC. Translating gives CAISGTGKPFGYTF.

This clone has just a few counts. The chain is built from TRBV6-5 and TRBJ2-7, with a tentative D call TRBD2 (5 bases). Germline V gene lookup returns CDR1 MNHEY and CDR2 SVGAGI. The CDR3 has 15 amino acids. V lost 4 bases to trimming and J lost 0 bases, with 13 bases between them. In DNA, the CDR3 is TGTGCCAGCAGTTCCCAAGCGGTGAGCTCCTACGAGCAGTACTTC. Translating gives CASSSQAVSSYEQYF.

The genes are TRBV4-1 and TRBJ2-7; TRBD1 agrees at 7 bases. J lost 4 bases, V lost 3 bases, and 12 bases had no gene match. This CDR3 comprises 16 residues. In germline, CDR1 is MGHRA, CDR2 YSYEKL. CDR3 bases: TGCGCCAGCAGCCAGGGCCAACAGGGGCAGGGGTACGAGCAGTACTTC. Translation: CASSQGQQGQGYEQYF.

The chain recombines TRBV2 with TRBJ1-1; no clear D gene. The CDR3 contains 14 residues. CDR1 SNHLY and CDR2 FYNNEI come from the germline V gene. V lost 6 bases and J lost 1, with 12 bases in between. CDR3 residues: CASRDGQTNTEAFF. The CDR3 DNA is TGTGCCAGCAGAGATGGGCAGACGAACACTGAAGCTTTCTTT.

The J gene is TRBJ1-1, the V gene TRBV27; perhaps TRBD1 as D (6 bases). V lost 10 bases and J lost 1, with 10 bases in between. The CDR3 contains 12 residues. The germline gives CDR1 MNHEY, CDR2 SMNVEV (reference sequence). The CDR3: CATLGQNTEAFF. The CDR3 bases are TGTGCCACCTTGGGACAGAACACTGAAGCTTTCTTT.

This chain joins TRBV11-2 and TRBJ2-3, with a possible D match to TRBD2 (5 bases). Germline lookup yields CDR1 SGHAT and CDR2 FQNNGV. V was shortened by 4 bases and J by 6 bases, with 8 bases between the two germline ends. The CDR3 extends over 12 amino acids. CDR3 residues: CASSSSGDTQYF. CDR3 nucleotide sequence: TGTGCCAGCAGCTCTTCGGGGGATACGCAGTATTTT.

The CDR3 DNA is TGTGCCAGCCGACGACCAGCGGGACGGTACGAGCAGTACTTC. It translates to CASRRPAGRYEQYF. The V and J genes are TRBV11-2 and TRBJ2-7, with 7 bases lining up with TRBD2. Germline CDR1 SGHAT, CDR2 FQNNGV. The trim removed 8 bases at V and 4 bases at J, leaving 11 bases unmatched. This CDR3 has 14 amino acids.

The chain employs TRBV5-6 and TRBJ1-2; possible D gene TRBD1, 5 bases. The germline gives CDR1 SGHDT, CDR2 YYEEEE. V lost 0 bases and J lost 14, with 20 bases in between. This CDR3 contains 14 residues. The CDR3 region is CASSLGRGTAVGTF. Written as DNA, the CDR3 is TGTGCCAGCAGCTTGGGACGGGGGACTGCTGTGGGAACCTTC. The full variable domain, with the rest looked up from reference TRBV5-6 and TRBJ1-2, is DAGVTQSPTHLIKTRGQQVTLRCSPKSGHDTVSWYQQALGQGPQFIFQYYEEEERQRGNFPDRFSGHQFPNYSSELNVNALLLGDSALYLCASSLGRGTAVGTFGSGTRLTVV.

The rearrangement uses TRBV7-8 and TRBJ2-7; tentatively, D is TRBD2 (6 bases). Trimming took 8 bases from V and 0 from J, leaving 23 bases between them. Germline V gene sequence: CDR1 SGHVS, CDR2 FQNEAQ. The CDR3 sequence is 17 residues long. The CDR3 bases are TGTGCCAGCCGCCACCGCCCGTCGGGACTGGACTCCTACGAGCAGTACTTC. It codes for CASRHRPSGLDSYEQYF.

The chain has TRBV7-9 and TRBJ1-1; a possible D gene is TRBD1 (6 bases). This CDR3 comprises 14 residues. V was shortened by 5 bases and J by 1 base, with 11 bases between the two germline ends. Germline CDR1 reads SEHNR; CDR2 reads FQNEAQ (reference sequence). The CDR3, as DNA: TGTGCCAGCAGCCGAGGGGGGGGGAACACTGAAGCTTTCTTT. This translates into CASSRGGGNTEAFF.

The V gene is TRBV6-5, the J gene TRBJ2-2; TRBD2 might be the D (6 bases). There are 12 residues in the CDR3. CDR1 and CDR2 from the germline V gene are MNHEY and SVGAGI. The germline V and J ends were trimmed by 7 bases and 8 bases, with 11 bases remaining between them. In DNA, the CDR3 is TGTGCCAGCACCGACGGGGGTGGGGAGCTGTTTTTT. This sequence encodes CASTDGGGELFF.

The V call is TRBV21-1, the J call TRBJ2-1; the table's TRBD2 call for D was not verified on the DNA. TRBV21-1 is a pseudogene. The CDR3 has 21 amino acids. CDR3 residues: CASSKEGGLAGGGSSYNEQFF. Here the CDR3 DNA reads TGTGCCAGCAGCAAAGAAGGCGGGCTAGCGGGGGGCGGAAGCTCCTACAATGAGCAGTTCTTC.

This clone occurred once. DNA of the CDR3: TGCGCCAGCAGCTTGTCGGCGGACAGAATAGGTGAAAAACTGTTTTTT. Amino acids: CASSLSADRIGEKLFF. The chain joins TRBV5-1 to TRBJ1-4, with D tentatively TRBD1 (6 bases). The germline V gene encodes CDR1 SGHRS and CDR2 YFSETQ. The CDR3 sequence is 16 residues long. The V and J ends lost 1 base and 7 bases respectively, with 17 bases between them. The full variable domain, in which reference TRBV5-1 and TRBJ1-4 provide the parts outside the CDR3, is KAGVTQTPRYLIKTRGQQVTLSCSPISGHRSVSWYQQTPGQGLQFLFEYFSETQRNKGNFPGRFSGRQFSNSRSEMNVSTLELGDSALYLCASSLSADRIGEKLFFGSGTQLSVL.